The 16 T cell receptor beta chains presented below share a single source sample, sequenced in a study of blood T cell repertoires in COVID-19. Method: immunoSEQ multiplex PCR; TCRdb's copy keeps in-frame clones and lacks some. This table has about 64,000 clones, about 81% appearing once. Sequenced sample: peripheral blood. The receptors stem from a human donor in a cohort sampled during active COVID-19.

CDR3 DNA: TGTGCTAGTGGTCCCCCCCAGGGCGGAGAGACCCAGTACTTC. Protein: CASGPPQGGETQYF. V usage is TRBV12-5 and J usage is TRBJ2-5; D perhaps matches TRBD1 (5 bases). CDR1 is LGHNT and CDR2 is FRNRAP in the germline V gene. V lost 5 bases, J lost 4 bases, and 14 bases lay in between. CDR3 length: 14 amino acids.

This clone was counted only a few times. This sequence joins TRBV2 and TRBJ2-2, with D possibly being TRBD2 (5 bases). Trimming removed 7 bases at V and 0 bases at J, with 15 bases between. The germline V gene encodes CDR1 SNHLY and CDR2 FYNNEI. This CDR3 is 16 amino acids long. This CDR3 is CASNGGGYSNTGELFF. In DNA, the CDR3 is TGTGCCAGCAACGGAGGAGGCTACTCGAACACCGGGGAGCTGTTTTTT. The complete variable domain, with remaining parts taken from reference TRBV2 and TRBJ2-2, reads EPEVTQTPSHQVTQMGQEVILRCVPISNHLYFYWYRQILGQKVEFLVSFYNNEISEKSEIFDDQFSVERPDGSNFTLKIRSTKLEDSAMYFCASNGGGYSNTGELFFGEGSRLTVL.

The CDR3 DNA reads as TGTGCCAGTAGTAGCGGGGGGCCCTATAATTCACCCCTCCACTTT. Translation: CASSSGGPYNSPLHF. This chain joins TRBV19 and TRBJ1-6; D is perhaps TRBD1 (6 bases). Per germline, CDR1 LNHDA and CDR2 SQIVND (reference sequence). The V end lost 4 bases, the J end lost 2 bases, and 9 bases lay between the germline ends. The CDR3 totals 15 residues.

V is TRBV28 and J is TRBJ2-7, with 9 bases identical to TRBD2. This CDR3 is 14 amino acids long. Germline CDR1 MDHEN, CDR2 SYDVKM. V dropped 6 bases and J dropped 4; count of bases not matched to a gene: 7. The CDR3 reads CASSTRGGVYEQYV. CDR3 bases: TGTGCCAGCAGCACGCGGGGGGGGGTTTACGAGCAGTACGTC.

This chain joins TRBV28 and TRBJ2-2, with no clear D. With 9 bases removed from V and 4 bases from J, the gap between germline ends came to 9 bases. This CDR3 is 12 amino acids long. Germline V gene data show CDR1 as MDHEN and CDR2 as SYDVKM. The CDR3 spells CASNSGTGELFF. In DNA, the CDR3 is TGTGCCAGTAACTCGGGCACCGGGGAGCTGTTTTTT.

The J gene is TRBJ2-5, the V gene TRBV30; D perhaps matches TRBD1 (5 bases). V was pared by 0 bases and J by 5 bases, with 13 bases between. CDR1 is GTSNPN and CDR2 is SVGIG in the germline V gene (reference sequence). The length of the CDR3 is 14 residues. This chain's CDR3 is CAWSVQLGAETQYF. DNA of the CDR3: TGTGCCTGGAGTGTACAGCTAGGGGCCGAGACCCAGTACTTC.

The chain couples TRBV6-1 to TRBJ1-4, with D perhaps matching TRBD1 (5 bases). The CDR3 has 16 residues. V was cut by 0 bases and J by 7 bases, with 15 bases left in between. Germline-derived CDR1 and CDR2 are MNHNS and SASEGT. CDR3 protein: CASSEARTYTTEKLFF. The CDR3 nucleotides read TGTGCCAGCAGTGAAGCCCGGACATACACGACTGAAAAACTGTTTTTT.

This chain uses TRBV7-2 with TRBJ1-2; no reliable D call. The V gene's germline CDR1 is SGHTA and CDR2 FQGNSA. V was cut by 2 bases and J by 8 bases, with 12 bases left in between. CDR3 size: 13 residues. The CDR3, as DNA: TGTGCCAGCAGCTTATCCGGGTTGGAGGGCTACACCTTC. Protein sequence: CASSLSGLEGYTF.

This chain links TRBV5-6 with TRBJ2-7, with 9 bases that match TRBD1. Germline V lookup: CDR1 SGHDT, CDR2 YYEEEE. This CDR3 region has 13 residues. V shed 3 bases, J shed 9 bases, and the junction held 7 bases outside the gene matches. CDR3 sequence reads: CASSSTGGGVQYV. In DNA form, the CDR3 reads TGTGCCAGCAGCTCTACAGGGGGCGGGGTGCAGTACGTC.

This rearrangement joins TRBV2 to TRBJ2-7; D ambiguous. The length of the CDR3 is 12 residues. Germline V lookup: CDR1 SNHLY, CDR2 FYNNEI. V dropped 8 bases and J dropped 2 bases, with 10 bases sitting between them. CDR3 in amino acids: CASRWRAYEQYF. The CDR3 DNA reads as TGTGCCAGCCGATGGAGAGCCTACGAGCAGTACTTC.

The V gene is TRBV5-1, the J gene TRBJ1-1; 7 positions agree with TRBD1. CDR1 is SGHRS and CDR2 is YFSETQ in the germline V gene. This CDR3 is 15 amino acids long. Losses at the gene ends were 4 bases for V and 4 bases for J; bases not matched to a gene: 10. The CDR3: CASSPQTGSGTEAFF. The DNA for the CDR3 is TGCGCCAGCAGCCCCCAGACAGGGTCGGGCACTGAAGCTTTCTTT.

V usage is TRBV3-1 (or the pseudogene TRBV3-2) and J usage is TRBJ2-5; 7 bases align to TRBD2. The germline CDR1 and CDR2 sequences are LGHDT and YNNKEL (reference sequence). V was clipped by 1 base and J by 0 bases; unmatched bases: 5. The CDR3 has 16 residues. This CDR3 reads CASSQVKRGYQETQYF. CDR3 sequence (DNA): TGTGCCAGCAGCCAAGTTAAGCGGGGCTACCAAGAGACCCAGTACTTC.

The chain uses TRBV14 and TRBJ1-1, with D possibly being TRBD1 (5 bases). V was trimmed by 4 bases and J by 1 base, leaving 13 bases between them. CDR3 length: 15 residues. Germline V gives CDR1 SGHDN, CDR2 FVKESK. The CDR3: CASSLIPGGNTEAFF. DNA of the CDR3: TGTGCCAGCAGCCTGATCCCCGGGGGGAACACTGAAGCTTTCTTT. The full variable domain, in which reference TRBV14 and TRBJ1-1 provide the parts outside the CDR3, is EAGVTQFPSHSVIEKGQTVTLRCDPISGHDNLYWYRRVMGKEIKFLLHFVKESKQDESGMPNNRFLAERTGGTYSTLKVQPAELEDSGVYFCASSLIPGGNTEAFFGQGTRLTVV.

The DNA for the CDR3 is TGTGCCAGCATCCTATCGGGGGGGCCGGAGACCCAGTACTTC. Encoded protein: CASILSGGPETQYF. The V call is TRBV28, the J call TRBJ2-5; 8 bases fit TRBD2. V gave up 7 bases and J gave up 5 bases; unmatched junction bases: 9. The CDR3 length is 14 residues. Germline CDR1 reads MDHEN; CDR2 reads SYDVKM.

This sequence joins TRBV5-1 and TRBJ1-5; D possibly corresponds to TRBD1 (5 bases). The CDR3 covers 14 residues. Trimming cost V 1 base and J 6 bases, with 11 bases left between them. Germline V gene sequence: CDR1 SGHRS, CDR2 YFSETQ. DNA for the CDR3: TGCGCCAGCAGCTTGCAAGGGGTCAGTCAGCCCCAGCATTTT. Protein sequence: CASSLQGVSQPQHF. Complete variable domain (other parts from reference TRBV5-1 and TRBJ1-5): KAGVTQTPRYLIKTRGQQVTLSCSPISGHRSVSWYQQTPGQGLQFLFEYFSETQRNKGNFPGRFSGRQFSNSRSEMNVSTLELGDSALYLCASSLQGVSQPQHFGDGTRLSIL.

The chain carries TRBV11-2 and TRBJ1-1, with a possible D match to TRBD1 (6 bases). V gave up 2 bases and J gave up 0 bases, with 10 bases separating them. Per the germline V gene, CDR1 is SGHAT and CDR2 is FQNNGV. The CDR3 has 15 amino acids. Here the CDR3 DNA reads TGTGCCAGCAGCTTACTAACAGGGATGAACACTGAAGCTTTCTTT. Translating it yields CASSLLTGMNTEAFF.